What follows describes a single TCR beta chain. The sample originates from a study of cytomegalovirus exposure and HLA in healthy donors. With 60 Vbeta and 13 Jbeta primers, the PCR was carried out. Profiled with immunoSEQ multiplex PCR; TCRdb holds only in-frame clones, not every one. This sample carries roughly 140,000 clones, around three quarters of them seen once, and the ten largest clones take less than 3%. This CDR3 contains 15 residues. The V and J ends lost 1 base and 2 bases respectively, with 10 bases between them. CDR1 is SSHAT and CDR2 is FNYEAQ in the germline V gene (reference sequence).

J is TRBJ2-3 and V is TRBV7-7; a weak D match, TRBD1 (6 bases). The TCR comes from a woman aged 18-30 years in good health and CMV-seropositive. Sequenced sample: PBMCs. In DNA, the CDR3 is TGTGCCAGCAGCTTAGGTGGGGGCCACACAGATACGCAGTATTTT. It is translated as CASSLGGGHTDTQYF.